This T cell receptor beta chain derives from a study of cytomegalovirus exposure and HLA in healthy donors. Study overall: Among roughly 180 million T cells, an earlier analysis found roughly 100 million unique TCR beta sequences.

Study outcomes and limitations: Another analysis was done later, and it associated approximately 15,000 TCR beta sequences with HLA alleles at 0.05 false discovery rate. Relative to the approximately 670-donor mean, N-insertions were reportedly fewer in an Asian-associated ancestry cluster in a later analysis.

As concerns this clone: Its target is not known.

Germline V gives CDR1 SEHNR, CDR2 FQNEAQ (reference sequence). The ends were cut back, 5 bases at V and 2 bases at J, with 16 bases in the middle. The CDR3 is 15 residues long. The PCR used 60 Vbeta and 13 Jbeta primers. Assay used: immunoSEQ multiplex PCR; TCRdb lists only in-frame clones, some missing. Here the sample table reports roughly 220,000 clones. The TCR was taken from a girl aged 2-15 years in good health and CMV-seropositive. The chain is built from TRBV7-9 and TRBJ2-7; D might be TRBD1 (5 bases). The sequenced material came from PBMCs. CDR3 nucleotide sequence: TGTGCCAGCAGCCCCGACTCCTACAGGCCCTACGAGCAGTACTTC. This sequence encodes CASSPDSYRPYEQYF.